The 29 T cell receptor beta chains below were found in one sample sequenced in a study of shared clonotypes between healthy human individuals. The assay was immunoSEQ multiplex PCR, and TCRdb's table has in-frame clones only and misses some. The table includes approximately 2.5 million clones, roughly 93% detected once. Sequenced: naive CD4+ T cells from PBMCs. Regarding subset: CD45RA+ positively selected. The receptor source for this set is a man between 18 and 35 years old in good health. Some clones in this sample may be carry-over from other donors' samples.

This chain joins TRBV6-5 and TRBJ2-7; 8 nucleotides match TRBD1. The CDR3 length is 15 residues. Looked up from germline, CDR1 is MNHEY and CDR2 is SVGAGI. V was pared by 2 bases and J by 0 bases, with 3 bases of the junction left unmatched. CDR3 coding DNA: TGTGCCAGCAGTTACGCCGACAGGGGCTCCTACGAGCAGTACTTC. It yields the protein CASSYADRGSYEQYF.

The V call is TRBV5-1, the J call TRBJ1-5; weak D call: TRBD1 (6 bases). Germline-derived CDR1 and CDR2 are SGHRS and YFSETQ. CDR3 length: 15 amino acids. V lost 4 bases, J lost 4 bases, and 15 bases lay in between. CDR3 region: CASSPGNRENQPQHF. CDR3 nucleotides: TGCGCCAGCAGCCCGGGGAACAGGGAAAATCAGCCCCAGCATTTT.

The chain couples TRBV7-6 to TRBJ2-5, with 13 bases that match TRBD2. J was trimmed by 4 bases and V by 5 bases; bases with no gene match: 4. The length of the CDR3 is 15 residues. Looked up from germline, CDR1 is SGHVS and CDR2 is FNYEAQ. CDR3 protein: CASSPRTSGRETQYF. The CDR3 nucleotides read TGTGCCAGCAGCCCCAGGACTAGCGGGAGAGAGACCCAGTACTTC.

V gene TRBV9 combines with J gene TRBJ1-2, with 7 bases aligning to TRBD1. The germline V gene encodes CDR1 SGDLS and CDR2 YYNGEE. CDR3 length: 13 residues. J lost 8 bases, V lost 4 bases, and 8 bases had no gene match. The CDR3 protein is CASSLRQGSGYTF. DNA of the CDR3: TGTGCCAGCAGCCTCAGACAGGGAAGCGGCTACACCTTC.

The chain carries TRBV4-2 and TRBJ1-3, with 11 bases identical to TRBD1. Germline CDR1 is LGHNA and CDR2 is YNFKEQ. The CDR3 totals 17 residues. V dropped 0 bases and J dropped 4; count of bases not matched to a gene: 5. For the CDR3, the DNA is TGTGCCAGCAGCCAAGATCAGGACAGGGGGCGAGGAAACACCATATATTTT. Protein sequence: CASSQDQDRGRGNTIYF.

This clone turned up a few times. Other DNA sequences from this sample encode an identical CDR3 as well. This rearrangement joins TRBV5-1 to TRBJ1-1; TRBD1 matches at 7 bases. The CDR3 sequence is 14 residues long. Trimming at V came to 4 bases and at J to 1 base, leaving 4 bases not matched to a gene. In germline, CDR1 is SGHRS, CDR2 YFSETQ. CDR3: CASSTGQPNTEAFF. CDR3 bases: TGCGCCAGCAGCACGGGACAGCCGAACACTGAAGCTTTCTTT.

The chain combines TRBV5-3 with TRBJ1-1; D not certain. TRBV5-3 is known as an ORF, though its function is uncertain. The CDR3 sequence is 16 residues long. Trimming cost V 5 bases and J 0 bases, with 17 bases left between them. This CDR3 is CARRPDGGNMNTEAFF. The CDR3 coding sequence is TGTGCCAGAAGGCCGGATGGAGGCAACATGAACACTGAAGCTTTCTTT.

The chain joins TRBV19 to TRBJ2-1; 9 bases align to TRBD1. The length of the CDR3 is 16 residues. V gave up 6 bases and J gave up 0 bases; unmatched junction bases: 6. Germline lookup yields CDR1 LNHDA and CDR2 SQIVND (reference sequence). CDR3 DNA sequence: TGTGCCAGTAGGAACAGGGGGCCGGACTCCTACAATGAGCAGTTCTTC. Its translation is CASRNRGPDSYNEQFF.

The chain recombines TRBV7-3 with TRBJ2-2, with 7 bases fitting TRBD2. The germline V gene has CDR1 SGHTA and CDR2 FQGTGA. Unmatched junction bases numbered 6, after V lost 0 bases and J lost 2 bases. The CDR3 consists of 17 residues. CDR3 nucleotide sequence: TGTGCCAGCAGCTTAACCGGGAGGTCCTATAACACCGGGGAGCTGTTTTTT. This translates into CASSLTGRSYNTGELFF.

The V and J genes are TRBV28 and TRBJ2-2; possibly TRBD2 for D (5 bases). V dropped 6 bases and J dropped 0 bases, with 11 bases sitting between them. The CDR3 is 15 residues long. The V gene's germline CDR1 is MDHEN and CDR2 SYDVKM. The CDR3 nucleotides are TGTGCCAGCAGCCAAGGAGGAACGAACACCGGGGAGCTGTTTTTT. Translated: CASSQGGTNTGELFF.

This chain links TRBV30 with TRBJ1-5; 7 positions agree with TRBD1. The CDR3 is 13 residues long. Germline lookup yields CDR1 GTSNPN and CDR2 SVGIG (reference sequence). V lost 0 bases and J lost 6; bases outside the gene matches: 2. The CDR3 loop reads CAWSVQGIQPQHF. CDR3 nucleotides: TGTGCCTGGAGTGTACAGGGGATTCAGCCCCAGCATTTT.

A few counts support this clone. V usage is TRBV7-2 and J usage is TRBJ1-5; D uncertain. This CDR3 spans 14 amino acids. V was shortened by 4 bases and J by 1 base, with 8 bases between the two germline ends. Germline loops: CDR1 SGHTA, CDR2 FQGNSA. CDR3 sequence reads: CASSSGRSNQPQHF. CDR3 sequence (DNA): TGTGCCAGCAGCTCAGGACGGAGCAATCAGCCCCAGCATTTT.

CDR3 in DNA: TGTGCCAGCTCATCCCTGGAGGTGAACACTGAAGCTTTCTTT. Its protein is CASSSLEVNTEAFF. V usage is TRBV18 and J usage is TRBJ1-1; the D is unclear. Germline V gives CDR1 KGHSH, CDR2 LQKENI. The ends were cut back, 5 bases at V and 0 bases at J, with 10 bases in the middle. The CDR3 loop spans 14 amino acids.

Written as DNA, the CDR3 is TGTGCCAGCTCATTACTGACTAGCGGCTACAATGAGCAGTTCTTC. It codes for CASSLLTSGYNEQFF. The genes are TRBV18 and TRBJ2-1, with TRBD2 matching 9 bases. V lost 5 bases and J lost 3; bases outside the gene matches: 5. Per the germline V gene, CDR1 is KGHSH and CDR2 is LQKENI. The CDR3 length is 15 residues.

V usage is TRBV2 and J usage is TRBJ1-1; D possibly corresponds to TRBD1 (6 bases). The CDR3 length is 13 residues. V lost 4 bases and J 3 bases, leaving 9 bases between the germline ends. Germline V lookup: CDR1 SNHLY, CDR2 FYNNEI. CDR3 sequence (DNA): TGTGCCAGCAGTGCTCGACAGGACACTGAAGCTTTCTTT. As protein: CASSARQDTEAFF. Based on the CDR3 plus reference TRBV2 and TRBJ1-1, the full variable domain is EPEVTQTPSHQVTQMGQEVILRCVPISNHLYFYWYRQILGQKVEFLVSFYNNEISEKSEIFDDQFSVERPDGSNFTLKIRSTKLEDSAMYFCASSARQDTEAFFGQGTRLTVV.

V and J are TRBV18 and TRBJ1-2; the D gene is possibly TRBD1 (5 bases). V shed 6 bases and J shed 7 bases, with 18 bases lying between them. Germline V gene data show CDR1 as KGHSH and CDR2 as LQKENI. This CDR3 has 14 amino acids. CDR3 sequence: CASSKGAAVFGYTF. CDR3 nucleotide sequence: TGTGCCAGCTCTAAAGGGGCCGCGGTATTTGGCTACACCTTC.

This clone turned up a few times. CDR3 nucleotide sequence: TGTGCCAGCAGTGGGGAGGGGGACTTCAATCAGCCCCAGCATTTT. As protein: CASSGEGDFNQPQHF. This chain joins TRBV2 and TRBJ1-5; D is possibly TRBD1 (6 bases). This CDR3 has 15 residues. Germline values: CDR1 SNHLY, CDR2 FYNNEI. V was pared by 4 bases and J by 3 bases, with 13 bases between.

This clone was recorded only once. A clone one base away is much larger, so this may be a read error. This CDR3 is also generated by other DNA sequences in the sample. The gene calls are TRBV5-1 and TRBJ1-1, with D unresolved. This CDR3 spans 13 amino acids. Per the germline V gene, CDR1 is SGHRS and CDR2 is YFSETQ. With 0 bases removed from V and 1 base from J, the gap between germline ends came to 4 bases. CDR3 amino acids: CASSLDSNTEAFF. The CDR3 nucleotides are TGCGCCAGCAGCTTGGACTCGAACACTGAAGCTTTCTTT.

The chain couples TRBV5-1 to TRBJ1-1; the D gene is possibly TRBD1 (6 bases). Germline V gene data show CDR1 as SGHRS and CDR2 as YFSETQ. Trimming stripped 3 bases from V and 0 bases from J, with 15 bases between. The CDR3 is made up of 16 amino acids. This CDR3 is CASSSPTDRLNTEAFF. CDR3 sequence (DNA): TGCGCCAGCAGCTCACCCACAGACAGGTTGAACACTGAAGCTTTCTTT.

This chain connects TRBV28 to TRBJ1-5; D is unresolved. Germline CDR1 is MDHEN and CDR2 is SYDVKM. The CDR3 contains 16 residues. Trimming cost V 1 base and J 0 bases, with 10 bases left between them. This chain's CDR3 is CASSLYRPSSNQPQHF. CDR3 sequence (DNA): TGTGCCAGCAGTTTATACCGACCCTCTAGCAATCAGCCCCAGCATTTT.

The rearrangement links TRBV6-5 to TRBJ1-2, with unresolved D. The germline V gene has CDR1 MNHEY and CDR2 SVGAGI. V was clipped by 6 bases and J by 2 bases, with 10 bases between them. The CDR3 length is 13 residues. CDR3 residues: CASRVLANYGYTF. DNA of the CDR3: TGTGCCAGCAGGGTCCTTGCGAACTATGGCTACACCTTC.

The chain uses TRBV9 and TRBJ2-1; no firm D call. The CDR3 is 16 amino acids. Germline V lookup: CDR1 SGDLS, CDR2 YYNGEE. V dropped 0 bases and J dropped 0 bases, with 10 bases sitting between them. The CDR3 DNA follows: TGTGCCAGCAGCGTAGACCCGGCGAGCTCCTACAATGAGCAGTTCTTC. Protein: CASSVDPASSYNEQFF.

V is TRBV28 and J is TRBJ1-2; 7 bases align to TRBD1. CDR3 length: 16 residues. J was trimmed by 8 bases and V by 8 bases; bases with no gene match: 20. The germline V gene encodes CDR1 MDHEN and CDR2 SYDVKM. This CDR3 reads CASGNQPPGAGGGYTF. The CDR3 DNA is TGTGCCAGCGGCAATCAACCACCCGGGGCAGGGGGGGGCTACACCTTC.

The chain couples TRBV2 to TRBJ1-2; D possibly corresponds to TRBD1 (5 bases). CDR1 and CDR2 from the germline V gene are SNHLY and FYNNEI. Trimming pared 8 bases from V and 4 bases from J, leaving 17 bases between. This CDR3 has 14 residues. CDR3: CASPRGGVGYGYTF. For the CDR3, the DNA is TGTGCCAGCCCTCGGGGGGGAGTCGGCTATGGCTACACCTTC.

The chain couples TRBV7-2 to TRBJ2-7, with TRBD2 matching 8 bases. With 5 bases clipped from V and 0 bases from J, the junction kept 6 bases outside the gene matches. Germline-derived CDR1 and CDR2 are SGHTA and FQGNSA. This CDR3 spans 15 amino acids. DNA of the CDR3: TGTGCCAGCAGCCACCGCAGCGGGGGCTCCTACGAGCAGTACTTC. It specifies CASSHRSGGSYEQYF.

V usage is TRBV19 and J usage is TRBJ1-2; 12 positions match TRBD1. Per germline, CDR1 LNHDA and CDR2 SQIVND (reference sequence). V was clipped by 4 bases and J by 5 bases; unmatched bases: 14. CDR3 length: 18 amino acids. The CDR3 DNA reads as TGTGCCAGTAGTACGTACCGGGACAGGGGGCATGTTGGGTATGGCTACACCTTC. It encodes CASSTYRDRGHVGYGYTF. Full variable domain (rest looked up from reference TRBV19 and TRBJ1-2): DGGITQSPKYLFRKEGQNVTLSCEQNLNHDAMYWYRQDPGQGLRLIYYSQIVNDFQKGDIAEGYSVSREKKESFPLTVTSAQKNPTAFYLCASSTYRDRGHVGYGYTFGSGTRLTVV.

This clone has a handful of counts. The same CDR3 can be traced to other DNA sequences in this sample. The gene calls are TRBV5-1 and TRBJ2-3; D is perhaps TRBD1 (6 bases). Germline CDR1 SGHRS, CDR2 YFSETQ. V gave up 1 base and J gave up 2 bases, with 8 bases separating them. The CDR3 loop spans 14 amino acids. The CDR3 reads CASSLTGTTDTQYF. CDR3 nucleotides: TGCGCCAGCAGCTTGACAGGGACCACAGATACGCAGTATTTT.

The V gene is TRBV6-1, the J gene TRBJ1-2; no firm D call. V dropped 1 base and J dropped 7 bases, with 13 bases sitting between them. CDR1 and CDR2 (germline): MNHNS, SASEGT. The CDR3 is 14 amino acids. CDR3 protein: CASSEDSNRGGYTF. The CDR3 DNA follows: TGTGCCAGCAGTGAAGACAGCAATCGGGGTGGCTACACCTTC.

This chain connects TRBV6-1 to TRBJ2-7; 7 bases align to TRBD1. Losses at the gene ends were 2 bases for V and 6 bases for J; bases not matched to a gene: 10. This CDR3 region has 15 residues. In germline, CDR1 is MNHNS, CDR2 SASEGT. The CDR3 loop reads CASSELTQGVGEQYF. The DNA for the CDR3 is TGTGCCAGCAGTGAATTGACCCAGGGGGTGGGCGAGCAGTACTTC.